Detailed here is one T cell receptor (beta chain). The antigen is not known. The treatment denotes: oral pan-JAK inhibitor, 5-10 mg twice daily. The V gene lost 4 bases and the J gene lost 0 bases, with 13 bases spanning the gap. Germline V gene sequence: CDR1 SQVTM, CDR2 ANQGSEA. The length of the CDR3 is 15 residues. This sample was included in a study of CD8+ T cells in alopecia areata. General study points: Within the top 100, expanded CD8+ clones significantly decreased with tofacitinib, as did scalp clonality.

Reverse transcription of extracted RNA yielded cDNA, which provided the sequencing template. The data were produced by immunoSEQ multiplex PCR, yet TCRdb's version contains in-frame clones alone and is incomplete. The repertoire holds under 200,000 clones, with about 60% as singletons. This specimen consisted of CD4+ T cells sorted from blood, obtained at week 24, from a patient treated with tofacitinib. The chain couples TRBV29-1 to TRBJ1-5; D call uncertain. The clonotype was recovered from a human donor with alopecia areata. The CDR3 DNA is TGCAGCGTTGCCGTGTTGTCGGATAGCAATCAGCCCCAGCATTTT. Protein product: CSVAVLSDSNQPQHF.